A selection of T cell receptor beta chains follows, all from one sample in a study of CD8+ T cells in alopecia areata. Produced via immunoSEQ multiplex PCR; TCRdb's table is partial and in-frame only. The table has tens of thousands of clones, just over 70% seen once. The starting material was CD8+ T cells sorted from blood, obtained at week 44, from a patient treated with tofacitinib. The source of these receptors is a human donor with alopecia areata. Both conserved end residues are part of each CDR3. The order of the fields is J gene, CDR3 length, V gene, D gene, clone size, CDR3 protein, CDR3 DNA. A D gene is named only where the DNA matches it firmly. Expanded clones are given a class, and other clones once, few, many or no size at all.

TRBJ1-5 | 16 | TRBV27 | TRBD1 | NA | CASSPGQGWGNQPQHF | TGTGCCAGCAGCCCGGGACAGGGGTGGGGCAATCAGCCCCAGCATTTT
TRBJ2-1 | 15 | TRBV27 | NA | NA | CASSFEGEVANEQFF | TGTGCCAGCAGTTTTGAGGGGGAGGTTGCTAATGAGCAGTTCTTC
TRBJ2-3 | 11 | TRBV7-8 | NA | once | CASSDTDTQYF | TGTGCCAGCAGCGATACAGATACGCAGTATTTT
TRBJ2-7 | 14 | TRBV5-6 | NA | NA | CASSTQGIHYEQYF | TGTGCCAGCAGCACACAGGGTATCCATTACGAGCAGTACTTC
TRBJ1-2 | 12 | TRBV29-1 | TRBD1 | once | CSAQFRGPGYTF | TGCAGCGCCCAATTCAGGGGGCCTGGCTACACCTTC
TRBJ1-5 | 14 | TRBV19 | NA | NA | CASSDPNNNQPQHF | TGTGCCAGTAGCGACCCGAACAACAATCAGCCCCAGCATTTT
TRBJ1-6 | 13 | TRBV7-2 | NA | once | CASSLLSYSPLHF | TGTGCCAGCAGCTTACTTTCATATTCACCCCTCCACTTT
TRBJ2-1 | 15 | TRBV7-6 | NA | NA | CASMPGRGTYNEQFF | TGTGCCAGCATGCCGGGGCGGGGTACCTACAATGAGCAGTTCTTC
TRBJ2-1 | 17 | TRBV27 | NA | NA | CASSLFGVSSSYNEQFF | TGTGCCAGCAGTTTATTCGGGGTATCGAGCTCCTACAATGAGCAGTTCTTC
TRBJ1-2 | 15 | TRBV4-3 | NA | NA | CASSHNRDPNYGYTF | TGCGCCAGCAGCCACAACAGGGATCCGAACTATGGCTACACCTTC
TRBJ2-2 | 17 | TRBV15 | TRBD2 | NA | CAIPQLAGGANTGELFF | TGTGCCATCCCTCAGCTGGCGGGGGGCGCGAACACCGGGGAGCTGTTTTTT
TRBJ1-1 | 12 | TRBV29-1 | TRBD1 | NA | CSVERQGNEAFF | TGCAGCGTTGAGAGACAGGGGAATGAAGCTTTCTTT
TRBJ2-3 | 11 | TRBV29-1 | NA | NA | CSAVLADTQYF | TGCAGCGCAGTTTTAGCAGATACGCAGTATTTT
TRBJ1-5 | 18 | TRBV7-6 | TRBD1 | once | CASSPTGGDLSGNQPQHF | TGTGCCAGCAGCCCTACAGGGGGGGATTTGTCGGGCAATCAGCCCCAGCATTTT
TRBJ1-2 | 15 | TRBV4-3 | TRBD1 | NA | CASSLGTGDHYGYTF | TGCGCCAGCAGCCTTGGGACAGGGGACCACTATGGCTACACCTTC
TRBJ2-2 | 16 | TRBV4-3 | NA | few | CASNPQAGLNTGELFF | TGCGCCAGCAACCCCCAGGCAGGGTTGAACACCGGGGAGCTGTTTTTT
TRBJ1-1 | 17 | TRBV4-3 | TRBD1 | NA | CASSQYPGTGTNTEAFF | TGCGCCAGCAGCCAATACCCCGGGACAGGGACGAACACTGAAGCTTTCTTT
TRBJ2-1 | 13 | TRBV9 | NA | NA | CASSEYGYNEQFF | TGTGCCAGCAGCGAGTACGGGTACAATGAGCAGTTCTTC
TRBJ2-7 | 12 | TRBV5-1 | NA | NA | CASSYGGSEQYF | TGCGCCAGCAGCTACGGGGGAAGCGAGCAGTACTTC
TRBJ2-7 | 16 | TRBV28 | TRBD1 | NA | CASSLGIMTGSYEQYF | TGTGCCAGCAGTTTAGGAATCATGACAGGGTCCTACGAGCAGTACTTC
TRBJ2-7 | 11 | TRBV7-9 | NA | few | CASSGAYEQYF | TGTGCCAGCAGCGGAGCCTACGAGCAGTACTTC
TRBJ2-7 | 11 | TRBV20-1 | NA | once | CSARPALEQYF | TGCAGTGCTAGACCCGCCCTCGAGCAGTACTTC